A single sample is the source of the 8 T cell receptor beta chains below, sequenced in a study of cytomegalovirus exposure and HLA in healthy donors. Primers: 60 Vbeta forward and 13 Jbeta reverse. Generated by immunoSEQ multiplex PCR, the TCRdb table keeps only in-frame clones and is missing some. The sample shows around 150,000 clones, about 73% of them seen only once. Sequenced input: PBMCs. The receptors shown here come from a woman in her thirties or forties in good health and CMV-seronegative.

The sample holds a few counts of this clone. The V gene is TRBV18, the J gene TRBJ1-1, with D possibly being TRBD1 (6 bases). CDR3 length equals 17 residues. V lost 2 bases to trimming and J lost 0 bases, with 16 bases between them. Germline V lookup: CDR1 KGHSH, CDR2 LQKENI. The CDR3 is CASSPSELGGLNTEAFF. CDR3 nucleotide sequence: TGTGCCAGCTCACCATCGGAATTGGGGGGGCTGAACACTGAAGCTTTCTTT.

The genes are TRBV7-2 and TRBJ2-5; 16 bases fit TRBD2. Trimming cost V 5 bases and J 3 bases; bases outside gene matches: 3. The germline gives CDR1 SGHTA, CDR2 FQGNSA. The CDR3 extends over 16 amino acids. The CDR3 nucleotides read TGTGCCAGCAGCCAGGGACTAGCGGGAGGGGAAGAGACCCAGTACTTC. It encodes CASSQGLAGGEETQYF.

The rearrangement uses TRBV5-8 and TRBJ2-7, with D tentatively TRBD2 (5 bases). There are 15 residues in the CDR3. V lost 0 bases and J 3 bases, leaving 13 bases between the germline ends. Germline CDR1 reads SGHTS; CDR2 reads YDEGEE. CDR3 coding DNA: TGTGCCAGCAGCTTGGGGGAAGCGGATTACTACGAGCAGTACTTC. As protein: CASSLGEADYYEQYF.

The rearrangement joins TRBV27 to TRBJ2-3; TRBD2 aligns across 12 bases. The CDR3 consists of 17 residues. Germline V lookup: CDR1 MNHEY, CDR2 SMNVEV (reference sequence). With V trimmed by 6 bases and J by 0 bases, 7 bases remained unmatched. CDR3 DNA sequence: TGTGCCAGCAGCTTCACTAGCGGGGGGTCTAGCACAGATACGCAGTATTTT. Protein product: CASSFTSGGSSTDTQYF.

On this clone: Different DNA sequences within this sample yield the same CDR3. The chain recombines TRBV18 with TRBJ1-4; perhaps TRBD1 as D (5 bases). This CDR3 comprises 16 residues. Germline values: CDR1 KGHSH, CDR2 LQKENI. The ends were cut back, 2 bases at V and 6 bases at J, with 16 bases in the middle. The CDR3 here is CASSPTSAGRDEKLFF. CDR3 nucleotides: TGTGCCAGCTCACCAACCTCCGCGGGGCGAGATGAAAAACTGTTTTTT.

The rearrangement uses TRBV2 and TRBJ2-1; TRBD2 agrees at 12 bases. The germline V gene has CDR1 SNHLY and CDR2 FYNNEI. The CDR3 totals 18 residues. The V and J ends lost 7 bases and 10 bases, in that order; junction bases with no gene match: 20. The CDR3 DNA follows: TGTGCCAGCATCCATGGGGGACTAGCGGGCGGAACAGTCAGGGAGCAGTTCTTC. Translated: CASIHGGLAGGTVREQFF.

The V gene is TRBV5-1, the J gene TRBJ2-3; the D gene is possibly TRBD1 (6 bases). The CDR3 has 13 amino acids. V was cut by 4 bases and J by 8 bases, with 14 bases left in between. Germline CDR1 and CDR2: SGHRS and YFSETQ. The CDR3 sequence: CASSATGTATQYF. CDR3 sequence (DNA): TGCGCCAGCAGCGCAACAGGGACCGCTACGCAGTATTTT.

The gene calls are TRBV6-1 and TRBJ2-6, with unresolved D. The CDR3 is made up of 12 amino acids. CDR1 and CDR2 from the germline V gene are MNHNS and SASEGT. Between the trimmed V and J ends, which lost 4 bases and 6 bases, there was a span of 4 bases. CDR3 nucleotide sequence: TGTGCCAGCAGTGCTACGGCCAACGTCCTGACTTTC. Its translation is CASSATANVLTF.